This T cell receptor beta chain was recorded in a study of radiation and T cells in renal cell carcinoma. Time point of the sample: blood 2 weeks post-SBRT. Specified treatment: 15 Gy SBRT to primary tumor, nephrectomy 4 weeks later. The CDR3 runs to 14 residues. The germline V gene encodes CDR1 SGHVS and CDR2 FQNEAQ. Trimming shortened V by 1 base and J by 6 bases, and 10 bases separated the two germline ends. The repertoire was sequenced with immunoSEQ multiplex PCR; TCRdb's copy has only in-frame clones and lacks some. The sample lists tens of thousands of clones; less than 85% were seen once. The sequencing used blood, collected from a patient whose treatment included radiotherapy and nephrectomy. This receptor was obtained from a woman in her seventies with renal cell carcinoma. This sequence joins TRBV7-8 and TRBJ1-5; D gene ambiguous. The CDR3 here is CASSLERERQPQHF. DNA of the CDR3: TGTGCCAGCAGCTTAGAGAGGGAACGTCAGCCCCAGCATTTT.